These T cell receptor beta chains were read from a single sample in a study of shared T cell receptors in the human thymus. The data were produced by immunoSEQ multiplex PCR, yet TCRdb's version contains in-frame clones alone and is incomplete. The sample contains 650,000 to 950,000 clones, 70% to 90% of which appear only once. Another study also made use of these data, one on human thymus T cells.

Input material: thymocytes. Receptor source: a girl under three years old with a congenital heart defect. The CDR3 runs from the conserved cysteine through the conserved F or W.

>TRBV12-5|14
CASGSQGAYYEQYF
>TRBV6-6|13
CASSLHRNYGYTF
>TRBV27|18
CASSPRGGRGAHQETQYF
>TRBV28|16
CASSFRLAGGHKTQYF
>TRBV7-8|13
CASSLTFNREQYF
>TRBV18|16
CASSPNLRSSQDTQYF
>TRBV4-1|14
CASSPKGACGEQFF
>TRBV5-4|13
CASSFEGNQPQHF
>TRBV27|14
CASSTLTGGHGYTF
>TRBV19|14
CASSIWDRGYEQYF
>TRBV6-5|15
CASSYSDSTNYGYTF
>TRBV6-6|12
CASRSPGQPQHF
>TRBV28|14
CARTLTHRGSEAFF
>TRBV28|13
CASSLSVYRDYTF
>TRBV25-1|14
CASTGQGADEKLFF
>TRBV11-2|15
CASSLVLLGAETQYF
>TRBV29-1|17
CSALDRGGDRGKNIQYF
>TRBV4-1|16
CASSLLERGIEETQYF
>TRBV5-1|19
CASSLGMDRVAFPNEKLFF
>TRBV7-8|15
CASSQGAEPLGAQHF
>TRBV6-1|17
CASSEDRDRQTNYGYTF
>TRBV4-2|17
CASSQDGVAGDTDTQYF
>TRBV19|19
CASQKKRTVHVSYNSPLHF
>TRBV20-1|11
CSASMAGFYTF
>TRBV7-8|13
CASSPRQSSPLHF
>TRBV9|15
CASSGEGGGQETQYF
>TRBV7-3|15
CASSSMKGVIYGYTF
>TRBV13|15
CASSEQGAPANEQFF
>TRBV11-2|19
CASSLNGYVAASMNTEAFF
>TRBV7-9|15
CASSSYLRENTEAFF
>TRBV9|14
CASSARAGANVLTF
>TRBV18|14
CASSPNRGGNTIYF
>TRBV6-6|12
CASSYQGPEAFF
>TRBV9|19
CASSVGTRENSLGRNEQFF
>TRBV7-2|13
CASSRLTDNEQFF
>TRBV7-9|13
CASSLAGGYGYTF
>TRBV4-1|15
CASSQDVEGSYGYTF
>TRBV14|15
CASSQDRTTRETQYF
>TRBV7-9|19
CASSLGFGEPKESNQPQHF
>TRBV6-5|13
CASSYRGGTEAFF
>TRBV5-4|15
CASSSRSPRNSPLHF
>TRBV28|17
CASSSSLTGDTSYEQYF
>TRBV4-1|18
CASGPGQGAHSYNSPLHF
>TRBV10-3|17
CAISTYHGTGRNYGYTF
>TRBV29-1|13
CSRKGPGGTEAFF
>TRBV5-1|15
CASSTTTGRGNTIYF
>TRBV28|17
CASSLLLRDTPSYEQYF
>TRBV28|16
CASSHRQGVSGNTIYF
>TRBV5-1|19
CASSLDYRGQIPNYNEQFF
>TRBV19|17
CASSPCSGHKFSQPQHF
>TRBV29-1|15
CSVDPKRTAAYGYTF
>TRBV2|14
CASTWTGGDYGYTF
>TRBV7-9|17
CASSTNRDRGAKNIQYF
>TRBV5-1|15
CASSSPGQGNNEQFF
>TRBV5-6|13
CASSSTGFNEQFF
>TRBV15|16
CATSSFRDRGPDEQYF
>TRBV30|19
CAWSVRREKGFWANEKLFF
>TRBV7-9|8
CARYPAFF
>TRBV2|15
CASGEALYPNYGHTF
>TRBV6-1|14
CASRGQGDDQPQHF